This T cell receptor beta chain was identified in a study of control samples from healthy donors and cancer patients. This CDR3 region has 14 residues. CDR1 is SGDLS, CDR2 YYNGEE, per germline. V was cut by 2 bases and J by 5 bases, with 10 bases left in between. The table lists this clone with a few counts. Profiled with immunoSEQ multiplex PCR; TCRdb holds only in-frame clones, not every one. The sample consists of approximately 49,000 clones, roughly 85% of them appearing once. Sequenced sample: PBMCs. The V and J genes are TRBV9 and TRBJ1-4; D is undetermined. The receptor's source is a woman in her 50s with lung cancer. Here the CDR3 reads CASSVNMGNEKLFF. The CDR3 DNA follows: TGTGCCAGCAGCGTCAATATGGGGAATGAAAAACTGTTTTTT.